The 16 T cell receptor beta chains in this list originate from one sample, sequenced in a study of T cell repertoires in cytomegalovirus infection. TCRdb reprocessed the reads via MiXCR and lists one record per CDR3 protein. The table lists about 320,000 distinct CDR3 sequences, approximately 9.5% of them singletons. The sequencing sample was made of PBMCs. These receptors all stem from a human donor in good health (CMV status not recorded). Some clones in this sample may be carry-over from other donors' samples.

Only a few counts were recorded for this clonotype. The V gene is TRBV3-1, the J gene TRBJ1-4; D might be TRBD1 (5 bases). Germline loops: CDR1 LGHDT, CDR2 YNNKEL (reference sequence). The CDR3 contains 18 residues. The V end lost 2 bases, the J end lost 8 bases, and 24 bases lay between the germline ends. CDR3 DNA sequence: TGTGCCAGCAGCCAATCTGTCTACAAAACAGGATTGAGGGAAAAACTGTTTTTT. This codes for CASSQSVYKTGLREKLFF. Complete variable domain (other parts from reference TRBV3-1 and TRBJ1-4): DTAVSQTPKYLVTQMGNDKSIKCEQNLGHDTMYWYKQDSKKFLKIMFSYNNKELIINETVPNRFSPKSPDKAHLNLHINSLELGDSAVYFCASSQSVYKTGLREKLFFGSGTQLSVL.

V usage is TRBV15 and J usage is TRBJ1-4; D may be TRBD1 (6 bases). Germline CDR1 is LNHNV and CDR2 is YYDKDF (reference sequence). This CDR3 spans 13 amino acids. Trimming pared 5 bases from V and 8 bases from J, leaving 12 bases between. The CDR3 sequence: CATSSSGEEKLFF. CDR3 nucleotide sequence: TGTGCCACCAGCTCCTCAGGGGAAGAAAAACTGTTTTTT.

The rearrangement uses TRBV7-6 and TRBJ1-1, with D hard to call. Germline loops: CDR1 SGHVS, CDR2 FNYEAQ. V was cut by 5 bases and J by 1 base, with 8 bases left in between. The length of the CDR3 is 13 residues. CDR3 region: CASSPSTNTEAFF. As DNA, the CDR3 is TGTGCCAGCAGCCCCAGCACGAACACTGAAGCTTTCTTT.

This chain's CDR3 is CASSLGQGSYQPQHF. The CDR3, as DNA: TGTGCCAGCAGCTTGGGACAGGGATCTTATCAGCCCCAGCATTTT. The chain has TRBV12-3 or TRBV12-4 and TRBJ1-5; TRBD1 matches at 9 bases. V shed 6 bases, J shed 5 bases, and the junction held 8 bases outside the gene matches. The CDR3 has 15 amino acids.

The chain carries TRBV12-3 or TRBV12-4 and TRBJ2-5; the D is unclear. The CDR3 length is 14 residues. Trimming left V 1 base short and J 4 bases short, with 10 bases between. CDR3 sequence: CASSLGSGTETQYF. CDR3 DNA sequence: TGTGCCAGCAGTTTAGGGTCGGGTACAGAGACCCAGTACTTC.

J is TRBJ1-1 and V is TRBV7-6, with 9 bases identical to TRBD1. CDR3 length: 15 residues. Germline-derived CDR1 and CDR2 are SGHVS and FNYEAQ. Trimming at V came to 4 bases and at J to 3 bases, leaving 6 bases not matched to a gene. The CDR3 DNA sequence: TGTGCCAGCAGCTCGCCCGGGACAGGGTACACTGAAGCTTTCTTT. The encoded protein is CASSSPGTGYTEAFF. The variable domain in full, with the rest retrieved from reference TRBV7-6 and TRBJ1-1, is GAGVSQSPRYKVTKRGQDVALRCDPISGHVSLYWYRQALGQGPEFLTYFNYEAQQDKSGLPNDRFSAERPEGSISTLTIQRTEQRDSAMYRCASSSPGTGYTEAFFGQGTRLTVV.

The table lists this clonotype with a few counts. The genes are TRBV25-1 and TRBJ2-1, with D possibly matching TRBD2 (5 bases). Looked up from germline, CDR1 is MGHDK and CDR2 is SYGVNS. Trimming cost V 4 bases and J 4 bases, with 14 bases left between them. The CDR3 extends over 15 amino acids. DNA of the CDR3: TGTGCCAGCAGTGTAAAACTAGTGGCTTACAATGAGCAGTTCTTC. This encodes CASSVKLVAYNEQFF.

The chain combines TRBV28 with TRBJ2-2; the D gene could be TRBD1 or TRBD2 (7 bases each). Trimming stripped 6 bases from V and 9 bases from J, with 29 bases between. CDR3 length equals 18 residues. CDR1 and CDR2 from the germline V gene are MDHEN and SYDVKM. The CDR3 DNA follows: TGTGCCAGCAGCCCAGGGGGAGCGGGACTCCTGGTCCTCCGGGAGCTGTTTTTT. Its protein is CASSPGGAGLLVLRELFF.

A word on this clonotype: It may be a read error: a sequence one base away is much more abundant. The V and J genes are TRBV4-3 and TRBJ1-6; no definite D call. The CDR3 has 16 amino acids. The germline V gene encodes CDR1 LGHNA and CDR2 YSLEER. For the CDR3, the DNA is TGCGCCAGCAGTTCTCAGGCAGGCCCTAATAATTCATCCCTCCACTTT. Translation: CASSSQAGPNNSSLHF.

This clonotype was recorded many times. This chain links TRBV7-6 with TRBJ2-3, with a tentative D call TRBD1 (6 bases). Germline values: CDR1 SGHVS, CDR2 FNYEAQ. This CDR3 contains 15 residues. V lost 5 bases and J 4 bases, leaving 16 bases between the germline ends. CDR3 coding DNA: TGTGCCAGCAGCGCGAGACAGGCGGGTTCAGATACGCAGTATTTT. As protein: CASSARQAGSDTQYF.

This clonotype appeared once. The V gene is TRBV7-9, the J gene TRBJ2-1, with D perhaps TRBD1 or TRBD2 (5 bases each). The V gene lost 5 bases and the J gene lost 9 bases, with 11 bases spanning the gap. Germline loops: CDR1 SEHNR, CDR2 FQNEAQ (reference sequence). The CDR3 is made up of 12 amino acids. The CDR3 DNA reads TGTGCCAGCAGCGACACTAGGGGTGAGCAGTTCTTC. Protein: CASSDTRGEQFF. Full variable domain (remainder filled in from reference TRBV7-9 and TRBJ2-1): DTGVSQNPRHKITKRGQNVTFRCDPISEHNRLYWYRQTLGQGPEFLTYFQNEAQLEKSRLLSDRFSAERPKGSFSTLEIQRTEQGDSAMYLCASSDTRGEQFFGPGTRLTVL.

This clonotype was seen at least ten times. The V call is TRBV7-2, the J call TRBJ2-2; D call uncertain. The CDR3 totals 15 residues. Between the trimmed V and J ends, which lost 0 bases and 4 bases, there was a span of 9 bases. The V gene's germline CDR1 is SGHTA and CDR2 FQGNSA. The CDR3 spells CASSLAGKITGELFF. The CDR3 bases are TGTGCCAGCAGCTTAGCGGGGAAGATCACCGGGGAGCTGTTTTTT.

This clonotype was seen more than once but under ten times. The CDR3 loop reads CAIRASGSSYNEQFF. The CDR3 DNA sequence: TGTGCCATCAGGGCAAGCGGAAGCTCCTACAATGAGCAGTTCTTC. The J gene is TRBJ2-1, the V gene TRBV10-3, with D maybe TRBD2 (5 bases). V was trimmed by 6 bases and J by 0 bases, leaving 12 bases between them. Germline V CDR1 and CDR2: ENHRY, SYGVKD. The CDR3 loop spans 15 amino acids.

This clonotype has only a few counts. The V gene is TRBV28, the J gene TRBJ2-5, with D uncertain. There are 16 residues in the CDR3. Germline V gene sequence: CDR1 MDHEN, CDR2 SYDVKM. The germline V and J ends were trimmed by 4 bases and 1 base, with 16 bases remaining between them. This CDR3 reads CASSSPDQNSQETQYF. The CDR3 bases are TGTGCCAGCAGTTCTCCCGATCAAAACAGCCAAGAGACCCAGTACTTC.

J is TRBJ1-1 and V is TRBV6-6, with a possible D match to TRBD1 (6 bases). This CDR3 comprises 17 residues. Trimming took off 5 bases at V and 0 bases at J, with 19 bases between the two ends. Germline CDR1 is MNHNY and CDR2 is SVGAGI (reference sequence). CDR3 loop: CASSTPSGGAMNTEAFF. The CDR3, as DNA: TGTGCCAGCAGTACCCCTTCTGGGGGGGCTATGAACACTGAAGCTTTCTTT.

This clonotype has ten or more counts. The junction departs from the called germline gene at one end, perhaps through a read error. V gene TRBV20-1 combines with J gene TRBJ2-3; 11 bases line up with TRBD2. Germline V gives CDR1 DFQATT, CDR2 SNEGSKA (reference sequence). CDR3 length: 13 residues. Written as DNA, the CDR3 is TGCAGTGATACTAGCGGGAGCAGAGATACGCAGTATTTT. Its translation is CSDTSGSRDTQYF.